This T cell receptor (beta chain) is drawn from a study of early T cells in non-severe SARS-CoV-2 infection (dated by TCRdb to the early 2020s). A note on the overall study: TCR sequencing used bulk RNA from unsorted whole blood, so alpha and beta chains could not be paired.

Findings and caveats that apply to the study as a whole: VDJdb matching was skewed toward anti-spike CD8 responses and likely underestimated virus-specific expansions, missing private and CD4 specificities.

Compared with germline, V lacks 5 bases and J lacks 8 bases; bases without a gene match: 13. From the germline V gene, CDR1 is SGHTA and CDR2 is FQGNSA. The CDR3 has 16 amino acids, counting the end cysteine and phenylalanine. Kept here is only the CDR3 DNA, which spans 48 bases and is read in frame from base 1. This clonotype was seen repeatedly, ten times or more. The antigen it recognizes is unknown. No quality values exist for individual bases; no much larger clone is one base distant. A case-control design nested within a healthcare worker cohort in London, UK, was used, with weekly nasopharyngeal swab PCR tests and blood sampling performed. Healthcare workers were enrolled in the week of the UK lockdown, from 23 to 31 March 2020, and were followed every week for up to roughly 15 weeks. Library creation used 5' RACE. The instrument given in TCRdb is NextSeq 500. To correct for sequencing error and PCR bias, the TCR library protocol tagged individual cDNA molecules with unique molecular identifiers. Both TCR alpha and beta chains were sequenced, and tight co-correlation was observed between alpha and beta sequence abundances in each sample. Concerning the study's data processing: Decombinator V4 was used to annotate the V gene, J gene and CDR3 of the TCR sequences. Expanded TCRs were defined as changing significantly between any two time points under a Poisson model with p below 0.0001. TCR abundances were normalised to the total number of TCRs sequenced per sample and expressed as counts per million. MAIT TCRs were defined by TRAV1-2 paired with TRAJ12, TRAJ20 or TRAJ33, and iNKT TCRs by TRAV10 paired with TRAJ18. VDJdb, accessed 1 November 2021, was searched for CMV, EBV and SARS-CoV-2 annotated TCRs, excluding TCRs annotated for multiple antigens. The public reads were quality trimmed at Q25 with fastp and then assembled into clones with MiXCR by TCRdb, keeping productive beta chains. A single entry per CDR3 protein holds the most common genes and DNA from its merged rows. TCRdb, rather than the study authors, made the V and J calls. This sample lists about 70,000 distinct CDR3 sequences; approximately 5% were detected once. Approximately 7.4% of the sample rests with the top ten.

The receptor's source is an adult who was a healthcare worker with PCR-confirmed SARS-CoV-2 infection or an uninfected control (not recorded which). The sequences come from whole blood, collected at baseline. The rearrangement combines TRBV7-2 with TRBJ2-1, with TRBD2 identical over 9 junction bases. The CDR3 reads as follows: CASSLRLAGGLYEQFF. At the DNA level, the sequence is TGTGCCAGCAGCCTTAGGTTGGCGGGAGGGCTCTATGAGCAGTTCTTC.